These 13 T cell receptor beta chains share one sample of origin, sequenced in a study of T cell responses to AZD1222 COVID-19 vaccine. The protocol was immunoSEQ multiplex PCR, while the TCRdb copy is restricted to in-frame clones and leaves out a portion. The sample contains about 78,000 clones, around 90% of which appear only once. Sample: peripheral blood, taken 28 days after the second AZD1222 dose. The receptors here all came from an adult who received the AZD1222 COVID-19 vaccine.

The rearrangement uses TRBV9 and TRBJ2-3, with unresolved D. V lost 0 bases to trimming and J lost 5 bases, with 4 bases between them. Germline CDR1 reads SGDLS; CDR2 reads YYNGEE. The CDR3 sequence is 12 residues long. CDR3: CASSVAKDTQYF. DNA of the CDR3: TGTGCCAGCAGCGTAGCTAAAGATACGCAGTATTTT.

V is TRBV19 and J is TRBJ2-5; 7 bases are shared with TRBD1. Germline CDR1 and CDR2: LNHDA and SQIVND (reference sequence). The CDR3 spans 14 residues. The junction had 3 bases not matched to a gene; V was cut back by 5 bases and J by 0 bases. CDR3 in amino acids: CASSSQGYQETQYF. DNA of the CDR3: TGTGCCAGTAGTTCACAGGGGTACCAAGAGACCCAGTACTTC.

This clone was picked up a small number of times. The rearrangement uses TRBV27 and TRBJ1-5; D is perhaps TRBD1 (5 bases). The CDR3 spans 15 residues. Germline loops: CDR1 MNHEY, CDR2 SMNVEV (reference sequence). V was trimmed by 5 bases and J by 6 bases, leaving 17 bases between them. The CDR3 protein is CASSADSLAGQPQHF. The CDR3 nucleotides read TGTGCCAGCAGTGCCGACAGCCTAGCTGGTCAGCCCCAGCATTTT.

J is TRBJ1-1 and V is TRBV6-2 or TRBV6-3; 9 nucleotides agree with TRBD1. Losses at the gene ends were 5 bases for V and 4 bases for J; bases not matched to a gene: 8. The CDR3 is 15 residues long. Per germline, CDR1 MNHEY and CDR2 SVGEGT. The CDR3, as DNA: TGTGCCAGCAGTCGCATCAGACAGGGGGGCACTGAAGCTTTCTTT. Translating it yields CASSRIRQGGTEAFF.

This sequence joins TRBV9 and TRBJ1-2, with a tentative D call TRBD1 (5 bases). V shed 4 bases and J shed 3 bases, with 16 bases lying between them. The CDR3 consists of 15 residues. The germline V gene has CDR1 SGDLS and CDR2 YYNGEE. CDR3: CASSPSGAPDYGYTF. Written as DNA, the CDR3 is TGTGCCAGCAGCCCTTCCGGGGCCCCGGACTATGGCTACACCTTC.

The chain links TRBV12-3 or TRBV12-4 to TRBJ2-1, with a tentative D call TRBD2 (6 bases). CDR3 length: 13 residues. Trimming removed 7 bases from V and 6 bases from J, with 13 bases in between. Here the CDR3 DNA reads TGTGCCAGCACCCCCGGGGGAGGCAATGAGCAGTTCTTC. This sequence encodes CASTPGGGNEQFF.

The chain carries TRBV7-8 and TRBJ2-4; 12 nucleotides match TRBD2. Trimming at V came to 3 bases and at J to 0 bases, leaving 3 bases not matched to a gene. The CDR3 has 17 residues. The germline V gene has CDR1 SGHVS and CDR2 FQNEAQ. This chain's CDR3 is CASSFRTSGVAKNIQYF. CDR3 sequence (DNA): TGTGCCAGCAGCTTTCGGACTAGCGGGGTAGCCAAAAACATTCAGTACTTC.

The chain recombines TRBV29-1 with TRBJ2-1; D is perhaps TRBD1 or TRBD2 (5 bases each). The CDR3 runs 12 residues. Germline V gene data show CDR1 as SQVTM and CDR2 as ANQGSEA. Trimming stripped 7 bases from V and 6 bases from J, with 13 bases between. The chain's CDR3 is CSGRDGTNEQFF. In DNA, the CDR3 is TGCAGCGGTAGGGACGGGACCAATGAGCAGTTCTTC.

CDR3 nucleotides: TGTGCCAGCAGCCACCGGGGACTAGCGGTTAAGGACGAGCAGTACTTC. As protein: CASSHRGLAVKDEQYF. V usage is TRBV11-3 and J usage is TRBJ2-7; TRBD2 aligns across 11 bases. Losses at the gene ends were 5 bases for V and 5 bases for J; bases not matched to a gene: 11. The V gene's germline CDR1 is SGHNT and CDR2 YENEEA. The CDR3 is 16 residues long.

The rearrangement links TRBV19 to TRBJ2-7; D gene unclear. The CDR3 totals 16 residues. The V and J ends lost 4 bases and 1 base respectively, with 17 bases between them. Germline lookup yields CDR1 LNHDA and CDR2 SQIVND (reference sequence). The CDR3 coding sequence is TGTGCCAGTAGTACCATTTCGACCCGAGGATCCTACGAGCAGTACTTC. Protein: CASSTISTRGSYEQYF.

J is TRBJ2-3 and V is TRBV7-9; the D gene is possibly TRBD2 (6 bases). The V end lost 0 bases, the J end lost 4 bases, and 11 bases lay between the germline ends. This CDR3 comprises 15 residues. The germline V gene has CDR1 SEHNR and CDR2 FQNEAQ (reference sequence). The CDR3 here is CASSLALAKADTQYF. The CDR3 nucleotides are TGTGCCAGCAGCTTAGCCCTAGCGAAAGCAGATACGCAGTATTTT.

The chain carries TRBV25-1 and TRBJ1-2; 7 bases fit TRBD1. V lost 5 bases, J lost 0 bases, and 6 bases stayed unmatched. CDR3 length equals 15 residues. Germline assignment: CDR1 MGHDK and CDR2 SYGVNS. The CDR3 loop reads CASSSLGTANYGYTF. The CDR3, as DNA: TGTGCCAGCAGTTCACTTGGGACAGCTAACTATGGCTACACCTTC.

The CDR3 DNA reads TGTGCCAGCACCGACCCGACGGGCCAGCCCCAGCATTTT. Its protein product is CASTDPTGQPQHF. The chain links TRBV12-3 or TRBV12-4 to TRBJ1-5; no clear D. The CDR3 sequence is 13 residues long. Trimming removed 7 bases from V and 7 bases from J, with 14 bases in between.